The entry below describes one T cell receptor (beta chain). Its antigen is still unknown. No clone much larger than this one lies a single base away; base qualities are absent. The CDR3 runs 15 residues from the cysteine to the phenylalanine. The DNA shown is the 45-base CDR3, in frame from base 1. The germline V gene (reference sequence) yields PRHDT for CDR1 and FYEKMQ for CDR2. V trim: 1 base; J trim: 1 base; unmatched bases: 4. The healthy control blood was obtained from volunteer donors, who were supplied by blood services in Australia and France. Genomic DNA for TCR repertoire analysis was extracted from either whole blood samples or PBMCs. This record comes from a study of somatic reversion in DOCK8 deficiency (dated by TCRdb to the early 2020s). Background on the whole study: The study compared the T cell receptor beta repertoires of three groups: DOCK8-deficient patients, DOCK8-revertant patients and healthy volunteers. The ways in which somatic reversion of pathogenic DOCK8 variants alters lymphocyte differentiation and function in DOCK8 deficiency were investigated. The DOCK8-deficient patients included in the study had already been reported in previous work. What the authors observed across the whole study: The source material for each sample, whole blood versus PBMCs, was not specified per sample in the methods.

The library was produced with multiplex PCR. TRB libraries were generated by one-step amplicon PCR from 90 to 100 ng genomic DNA using EuroClonality-NGS primers. Sequencing of the TRB amplicons was carried out on Illumina MiSeq instruments using 2 x 250 bp version 2 chemistry. The authors processed their data as follows. Primary TRB sequence analysis and V(D)J annotation were performed with IMGT/HighV-QUEST. Once nonfunctional clones had been removed and the data downsampled for comparisons between samples, VDJtools was used to evaluate repertoire diversity and composition. The raw public data were reprocessed by TCRdb itself: fastp quality trimming at Q25, MiXCR clonotype calling, in-frame beta chains only. Every entry covers one CDR3 protein and lists the most common genes and DNA from its rows. The V and J calls were not made by the authors but by TCRdb's processing. The sample yields more than 2,000 distinct CDR3 sequences; 20% to 30% were counted once. Over 7.5% of the sample lies in the top ten.

The receptor was derived from a human donor in good health. The sample consisted of peripheral blood. This chain joins TRBV13 to TRBJ2-7, with 7 middle bases fitting TRBD2. The CDR3 reads as follows: CASSLEGGRSYEQYF. The base sequence is TGTGCCAGCAGCTTAGAAGGCGGGAGATCCTACGAGCAGTACTTC.